The sequence of this T cell receptor beta chain was determined in a study of cytomegalovirus exposure and HLA in healthy donors. At the level of the study: There were some 410 genotyped donors. Of these, about 80% fell in the genetic ancestry cluster associated with self-reported Caucasian donors.

Researchers ran the PCR with 60 Vbeta and 13 Jbeta primers. Data came from immunoSEQ multiplex PCR; TCRdb stores just in-frame clones and leaves some out. The table records 60,000 to 70,000 clones, around 77% of them present only once. This clone was found once. Germline CDR1 MNHEY, CDR2 SMNVEV (reference sequence). The V and J ends lost 4 bases and 6 bases respectively, with 6 bases between them. The CDR3 totals 11 residues. The rearrangement joins TRBV27 to TRBJ2-5; the D gene is possibly TRBD2 (5 bases). Sequencing input: PBMCs. The clonotype originates from a woman aged 30 to 39 in good health and CMV-seronegative. The CDR3 DNA reads as TGTGCCAGCAGTTCGGGGAAGACCCAGTACTTC. The encoded protein is CASSSGKTQYF.